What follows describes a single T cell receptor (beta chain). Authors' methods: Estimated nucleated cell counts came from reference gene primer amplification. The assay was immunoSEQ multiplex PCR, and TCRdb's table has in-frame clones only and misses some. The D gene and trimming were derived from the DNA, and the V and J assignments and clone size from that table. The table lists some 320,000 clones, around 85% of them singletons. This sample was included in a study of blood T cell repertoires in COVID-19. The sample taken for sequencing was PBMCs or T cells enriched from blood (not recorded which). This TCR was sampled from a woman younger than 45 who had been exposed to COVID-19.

This chain's CDR3 is CASSGLAGSGEQFF. The DNA of the CDR3 is TGTGCCAGCAGTGGGCTAGCGGGAAGCGGTGAGCAGTTCTTC. This chain uses TRBV2 with TRBJ2-1; 9 bases are shared with TRBD2. The J segment lost 9 bases and the V segment lost 4 bases, leaving 7 bases of the junction unmatched. Germline V gene lookup returns CDR1 SNHLY and CDR2 FYNNEI. CDR3 length equals 14 residues.